This TCR beta chain was obtained from a study of T cell responses to AZD1222 COVID-19 vaccine. The CDR3 sequence is 13 residues long. Germline loops: CDR1 SGHVS, CDR2 FNYEAQ. Trimming shortened V by 5 bases and J by 1 base, and 8 bases separated the two germline ends. On this clone itself: Its antigen is not known.

Some clones are missing from TCRdb's copy, which holds only in-frame ones; the method was immunoSEQ multiplex PCR. Of 70,000 to 90,000 clones listed, over 85% are singletons. General study findings and limits: Baseline seropositives among AZD1222 recipients totaled only 5 to 7. Repertoires were obtained solely post-peak T cell response. Donors, mostly white British, included more females; clonal diversity was possibly underestimated. Spike-spanning, vaccine-associated CD4 TCRs were dominant at 160-218 and 743-854.

The chain carries TRBV7-6 and TRBJ2-5; D not certain. The origin of this receptor is an adult in good health. The sequencing here drew on peripheral blood, taken on day 0 of AZD1222 vaccination. CDR3 amino acids: CASSPVSQETQYF. The CDR3 nucleotides read TGTGCCAGCAGCCCAGTATCCCAAGAGACCCAGTACTTC.